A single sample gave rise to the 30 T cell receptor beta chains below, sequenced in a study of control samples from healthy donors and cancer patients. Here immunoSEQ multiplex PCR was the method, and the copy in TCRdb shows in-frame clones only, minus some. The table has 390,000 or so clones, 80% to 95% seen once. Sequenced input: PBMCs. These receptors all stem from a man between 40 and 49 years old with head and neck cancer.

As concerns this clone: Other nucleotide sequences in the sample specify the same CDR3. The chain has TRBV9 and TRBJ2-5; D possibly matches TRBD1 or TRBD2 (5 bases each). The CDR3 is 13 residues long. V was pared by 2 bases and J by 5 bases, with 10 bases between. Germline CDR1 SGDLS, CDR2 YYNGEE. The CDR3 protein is CASSVAGTETQYF. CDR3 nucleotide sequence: TGTGCCAGCAGCGTGGCCGGGACCGAGACCCAGTACTTC.

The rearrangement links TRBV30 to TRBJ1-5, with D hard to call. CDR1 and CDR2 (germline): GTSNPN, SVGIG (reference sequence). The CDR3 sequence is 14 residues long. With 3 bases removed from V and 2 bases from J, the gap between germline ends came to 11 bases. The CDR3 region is CAWSPDFGNQPQHF. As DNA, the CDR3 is TGTGCCTGGAGCCCGGACTTTGGCAATCAGCCCCAGCATTTT.

The DNA for the CDR3 is TGTGCCAGCAGCCGGGACAGGGGGGTCCAGTACTTC. As protein: CASSRDRGVQYF. The chain has TRBV27 and TRBJ2-5, with 11 bases matching TRBD1. The J segment lost 10 bases and the V segment lost 6 bases, leaving 4 bases of the junction unmatched. Germline V gene data show CDR1 as MNHEY and CDR2 as SMNVEV (reference sequence). CDR3 length equals 12 residues.

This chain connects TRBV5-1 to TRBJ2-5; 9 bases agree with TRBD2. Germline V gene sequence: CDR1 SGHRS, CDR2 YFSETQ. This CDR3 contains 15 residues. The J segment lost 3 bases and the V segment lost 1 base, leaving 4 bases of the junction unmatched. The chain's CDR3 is CASSLLAGLKETQYF. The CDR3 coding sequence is TGCGCCAGCAGCTTGCTAGCGGGGCTAAAAGAGACCCAGTACTTC.

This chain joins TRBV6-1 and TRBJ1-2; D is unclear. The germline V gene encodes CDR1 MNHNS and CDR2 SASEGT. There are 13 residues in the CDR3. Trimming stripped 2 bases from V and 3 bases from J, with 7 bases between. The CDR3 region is CASSESGDYGYTF. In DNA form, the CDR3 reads TGTGCCAGCAGTGAATCCGGGGACTATGGCTACACCTTC.

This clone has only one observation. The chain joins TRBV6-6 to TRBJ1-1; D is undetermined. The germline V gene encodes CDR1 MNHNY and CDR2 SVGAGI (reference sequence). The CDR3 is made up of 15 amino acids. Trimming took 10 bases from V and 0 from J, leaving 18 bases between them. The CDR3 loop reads CAIRANNPVNTEAFF. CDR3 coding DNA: TGTGCCATCCGGGCGAACAATCCGGTGAACACTGAAGCTTTCTTT.

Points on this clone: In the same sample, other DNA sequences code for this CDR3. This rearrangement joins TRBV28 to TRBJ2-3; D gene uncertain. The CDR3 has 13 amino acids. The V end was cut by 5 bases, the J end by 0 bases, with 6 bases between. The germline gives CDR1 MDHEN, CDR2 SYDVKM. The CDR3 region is CASSGVSTDTQYF. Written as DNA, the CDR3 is TGTGCCAGCAGTGGGGTTAGCACAGATACGCAGTATTTT. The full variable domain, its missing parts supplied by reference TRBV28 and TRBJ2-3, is DVKVTQSSRYLVKRTGEKVFLECVQDMDHENMFWYRQDPGLGLRLIYFSYDVKMKEKGDIPEGYSVSREKKERFSLILESASTNQTSMYLCASSGVSTDTQYFGPGTRLTVL.

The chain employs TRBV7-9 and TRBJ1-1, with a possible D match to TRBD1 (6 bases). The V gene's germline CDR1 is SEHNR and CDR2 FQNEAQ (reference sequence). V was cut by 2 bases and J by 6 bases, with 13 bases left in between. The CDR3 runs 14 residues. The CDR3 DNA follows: TGTGCCAGCAGCTTAAGACAGGCAGACGCTGAAGCTTTCTTT. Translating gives CASSLRQADAEAFF. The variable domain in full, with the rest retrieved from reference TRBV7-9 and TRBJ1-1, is DTGVSQNPRHKITKRGQNVTFRCDPISEHNRLYWYRQTLGQGPEFLTYFQNEAQLEKSRLLSDRFSAERPKGSFSTLEIQRTEQGDSAMYLCASSLRQADAEAFFGQGTRLTVV.

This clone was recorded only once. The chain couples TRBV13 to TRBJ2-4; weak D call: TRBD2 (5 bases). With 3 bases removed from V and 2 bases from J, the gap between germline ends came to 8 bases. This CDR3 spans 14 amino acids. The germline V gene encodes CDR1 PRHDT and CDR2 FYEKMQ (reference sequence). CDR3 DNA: TGTGCCAGCAGCTTGGGAGAGTCCAAAAACATTCAGTACTTC. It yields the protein CASSLGESKNIQYF.

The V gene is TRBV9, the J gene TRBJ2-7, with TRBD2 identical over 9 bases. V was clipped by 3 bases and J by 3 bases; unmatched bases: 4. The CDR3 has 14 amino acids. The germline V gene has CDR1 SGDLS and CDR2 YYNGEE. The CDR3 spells CASSAGLADYEQYF. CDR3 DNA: TGTGCCAGCAGCGCGGGACTAGCCGACTACGAGCAGTACTTC.

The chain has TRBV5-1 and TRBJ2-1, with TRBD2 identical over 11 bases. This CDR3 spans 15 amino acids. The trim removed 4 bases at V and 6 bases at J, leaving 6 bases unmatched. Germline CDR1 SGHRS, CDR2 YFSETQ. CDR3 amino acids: CASSLDSGRANEQFF. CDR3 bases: TGCGCCAGCAGCCTCGATAGCGGGAGGGCCAATGAGCAGTTCTTC. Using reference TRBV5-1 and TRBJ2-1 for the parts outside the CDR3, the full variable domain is KAGVTQTPRYLIKTRGQQVTLSCSPISGHRSVSWYQQTPGQGLQFLFEYFSETQRNKGNFPGRFSGRQFSNSRSEMNVSTLELGDSALYLCASSLDSGRANEQFFGPGTRLTVL.

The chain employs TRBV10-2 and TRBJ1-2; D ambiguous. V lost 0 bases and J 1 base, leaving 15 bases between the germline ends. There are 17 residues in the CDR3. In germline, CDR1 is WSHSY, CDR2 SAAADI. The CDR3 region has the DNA TGCGCCAGCAGTGAGTCAGGCAGGTCCTCCGGTAACTATGGCTACACCTTC. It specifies CASSESGRSSGNYGYTF.

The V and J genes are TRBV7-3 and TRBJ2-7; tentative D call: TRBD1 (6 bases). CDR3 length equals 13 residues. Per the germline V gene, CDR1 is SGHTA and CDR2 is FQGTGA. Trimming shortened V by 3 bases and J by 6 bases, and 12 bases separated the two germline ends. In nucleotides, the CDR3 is TGTGCCAGCAGCTTGCGGAGAGGGGGCGAGCAGTACTTC. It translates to CASSLRRGGEQYF.

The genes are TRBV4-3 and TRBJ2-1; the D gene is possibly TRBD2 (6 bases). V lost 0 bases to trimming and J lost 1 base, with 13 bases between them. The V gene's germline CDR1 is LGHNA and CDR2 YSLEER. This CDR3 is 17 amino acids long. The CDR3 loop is CASSQDNGGVSYNEQFF. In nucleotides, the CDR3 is TGCGCCAGCAGCCAAGATAACGGAGGGGTTTCCTACAATGAGCAGTTCTTC.

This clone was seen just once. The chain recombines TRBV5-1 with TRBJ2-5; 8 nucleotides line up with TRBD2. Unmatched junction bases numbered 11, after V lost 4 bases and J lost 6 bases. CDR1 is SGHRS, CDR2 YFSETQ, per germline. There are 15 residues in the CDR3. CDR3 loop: CASSLGTSEGQTQYF. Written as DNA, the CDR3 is TGCGCCAGCAGCCTCGGGACTAGTGAGGGCCAGACCCAGTACTTC.

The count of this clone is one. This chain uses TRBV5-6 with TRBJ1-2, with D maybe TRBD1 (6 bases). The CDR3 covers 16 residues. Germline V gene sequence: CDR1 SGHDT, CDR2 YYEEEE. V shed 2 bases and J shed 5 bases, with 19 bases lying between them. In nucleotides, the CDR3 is TGTGCCAGCAGCTTCGAGTTGGGCAGGGGTTCGTATGGCTACACCTTC. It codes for CASSFELGRGSYGYTF.

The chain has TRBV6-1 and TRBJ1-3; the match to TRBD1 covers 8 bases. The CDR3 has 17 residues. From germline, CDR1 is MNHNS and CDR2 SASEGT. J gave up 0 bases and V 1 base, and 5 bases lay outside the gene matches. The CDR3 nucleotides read TGTGCCAGCAGTGAAGTTCAGGGGGCAAGCTCTGGAAACACCATATATTTT. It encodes CASSEVQGASSGNTIYF.

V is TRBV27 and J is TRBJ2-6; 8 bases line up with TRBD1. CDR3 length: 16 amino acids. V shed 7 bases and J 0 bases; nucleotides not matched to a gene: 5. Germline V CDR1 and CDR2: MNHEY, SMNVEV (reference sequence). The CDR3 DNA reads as TGTGCCAGCACCCCCGGGACAGGCTCTGGGGCCAACGTCCTGACTTTC. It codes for CASTPGTGSGANVLTF.

CDR3 DNA sequence: TGTGCTAGTGGTACATACCGGGACAGGAATTTGGGAACTGAAGCTTTCTTT. Translated, it gives CASGTYRDRNLGTEAFF. The V call is TRBV12-5, the J call TRBJ1-1, with 8 bases identical to TRBD1. V was pared by 5 bases and J by 5 bases, with 16 bases of the junction left unmatched. Germline-derived CDR1 and CDR2 are LGHNT and FRNRAP. The CDR3 is 17 residues long.

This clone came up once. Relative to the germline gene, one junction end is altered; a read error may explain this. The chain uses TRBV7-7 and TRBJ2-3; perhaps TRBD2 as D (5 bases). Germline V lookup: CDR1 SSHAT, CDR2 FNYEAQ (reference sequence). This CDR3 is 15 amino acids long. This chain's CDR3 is CASSLGRGVADTQYF. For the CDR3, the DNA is TGTGCTAGCAGCTTAGGTCGGGGAGTAGCCGATACGCAGTATTTT.

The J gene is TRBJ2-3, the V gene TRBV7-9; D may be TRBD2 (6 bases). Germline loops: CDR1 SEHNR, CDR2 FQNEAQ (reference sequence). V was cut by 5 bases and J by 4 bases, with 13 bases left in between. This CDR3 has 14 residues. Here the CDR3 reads CASSLRRGADTQYF. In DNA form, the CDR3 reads TGTGCCAGCAGCCTGAGGAGGGGCGCAGATACGCAGTATTTT.

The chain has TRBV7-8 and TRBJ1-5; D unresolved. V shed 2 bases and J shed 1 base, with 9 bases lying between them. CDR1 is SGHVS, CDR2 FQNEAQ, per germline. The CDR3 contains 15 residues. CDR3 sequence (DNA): TGTGCCAGCAGCTTACCCCCTTGGAGCAATCAGCCCCAGCATTTT. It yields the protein CASSLPPWSNQPQHF. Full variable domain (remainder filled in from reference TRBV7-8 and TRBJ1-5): GAGVSQSPRYKVAKRGQDVALRCDPISGHVSLFWYQQALGQGPEFLTYFQNEAQLDKSGLPSDRFFAERPEGSVSTLKIQRTQQEDSAVYLCASSLPPWSNQPQHFGDGTRLSIL.

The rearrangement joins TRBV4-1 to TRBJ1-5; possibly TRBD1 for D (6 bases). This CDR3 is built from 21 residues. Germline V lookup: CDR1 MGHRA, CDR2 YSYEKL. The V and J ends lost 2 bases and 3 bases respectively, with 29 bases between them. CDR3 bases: TGCGCCAGCAGCCAATTTTCCCCCCCCGGGCAGGGGTTGATTTTCAATCAGCCCCAGCATTTT. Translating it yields CASSQFSPPGQGLIFNQPQHF.

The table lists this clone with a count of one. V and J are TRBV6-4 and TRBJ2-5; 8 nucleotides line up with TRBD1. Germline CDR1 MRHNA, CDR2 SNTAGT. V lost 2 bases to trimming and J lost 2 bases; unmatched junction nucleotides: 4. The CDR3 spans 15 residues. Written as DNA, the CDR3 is TGTGCCAGCAGTGACGGCACAGGGGGGCAAGAGACCCAGTACTTC. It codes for CASSDGTGGQETQYF.

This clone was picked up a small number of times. The CDR3 coding sequence is TGTGCCAGCAGTTCCGGGACAGGGGACTACGAGCAGTACTTC. Residues: CASSSGTGDYEQYF. This sequence joins TRBV28 and TRBJ2-7, with TRBD1 matching over 10 bases. J was trimmed by 3 bases and V by 4 bases; bases with no gene match: 3. CDR1 is MDHEN and CDR2 is SYDVKM in the germline V gene. This CDR3 is 14 amino acids long.

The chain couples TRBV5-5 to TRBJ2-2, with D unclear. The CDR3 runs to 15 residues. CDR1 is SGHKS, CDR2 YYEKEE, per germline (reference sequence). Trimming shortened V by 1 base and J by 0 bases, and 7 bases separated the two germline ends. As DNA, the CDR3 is TGTGCCAGCAGCTTGACGACCTCGAACACCGGGGAGCTGTTTTTT. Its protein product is CASSLTTSNTGELFF.

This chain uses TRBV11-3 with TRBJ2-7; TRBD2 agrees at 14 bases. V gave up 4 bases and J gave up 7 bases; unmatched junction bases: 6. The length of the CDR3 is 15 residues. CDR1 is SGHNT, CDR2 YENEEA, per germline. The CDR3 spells CASSSGTSGRVEQYF. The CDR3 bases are TGTGCCAGCAGCTCTGGGACTAGCGGGAGAGTTGAGCAGTACTTC. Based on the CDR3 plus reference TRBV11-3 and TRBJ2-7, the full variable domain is EAGVVQSPRYKIIEKKQPVAFWCNPISGHNTLYWYLQNLGQGPELLIRYENEEAVDDSQLPKDRFSAERLKGVDSTLKIQPAELGDSAVYLCASSSGTSGRVEQYFGPGTRLTVT.

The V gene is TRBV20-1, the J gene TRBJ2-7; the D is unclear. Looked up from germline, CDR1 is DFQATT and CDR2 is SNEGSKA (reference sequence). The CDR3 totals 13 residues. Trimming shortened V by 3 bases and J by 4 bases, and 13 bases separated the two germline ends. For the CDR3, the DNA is TGCAGTGCTAGTCCCCTGGGCCCTTACGAGCAGTACTTC. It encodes CSASPLGPYEQYF.

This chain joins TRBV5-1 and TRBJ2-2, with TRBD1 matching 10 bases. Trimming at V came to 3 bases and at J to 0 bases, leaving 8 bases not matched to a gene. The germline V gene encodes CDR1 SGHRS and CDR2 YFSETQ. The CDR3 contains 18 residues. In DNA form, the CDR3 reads TGCGCCAGCAGCTCCGGGACAGGGGCGATCACGAACACCGGGGAGCTGTTTTTT. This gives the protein CASSSGTGAITNTGELFF.

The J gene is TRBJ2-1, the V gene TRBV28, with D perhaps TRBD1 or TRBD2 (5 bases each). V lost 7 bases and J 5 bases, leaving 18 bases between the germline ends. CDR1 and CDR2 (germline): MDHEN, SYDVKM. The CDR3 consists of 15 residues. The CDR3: CASMKGPKNHNEQFF. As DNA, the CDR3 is TGTGCCAGCATGAAGGGACCCAAGAACCACAATGAGCAGTTCTTC.